The TCR beta chain described here comes from a study of cytomegalovirus exposure and HLA in healthy donors. Study-level background: Out of a few hundred genotyped donors, less than 85% belonged to the Caucasian-associated ancestry cluster. Broader study findings: A previous analysis found most TCR beta V segments productive roughly 87% or roughly 30% of the time. Associated with cytomegalovirus, according to the listing, were around 160 TCR beta chains. TCR beta V- and J-gene trimming, according to a later analysis, was linked to a missense DCLRE1C variant.

The primer mix had 60 Vbeta and 13 Jbeta primers. The table came from immunoSEQ multiplex PCR; TCRdb's copy has only in-frame clones and leaves some out. The sample lists about 200,000 clones, around 77% occurring once. With respect to this clone: Its antigen is unknown.

Germline V CDR1 and CDR2: SNHLY, FYNNEI. The CDR3 is made up of 18 amino acids. Germline trimming cut 4 bases from V and 1 base from J; bases unmatched to any gene: 5. This chain links TRBV2 with TRBJ2-1; the match to TRBD2 covers 15 bases. Sequencing was carried out using PBMCs. This clonotype was obtained from a man aged 25-45 years in good health and CMV-seronegative. CDR3 coding DNA: TGTGCCAGCAGTGGGACTAGCGGGAGGGCCGGGTCCTACAATGAGCAGTTCTTC. The encoded protein is CASSGTSGRAGSYNEQFF.